The 2 T cell receptor beta chains below all came from one sample that was sequenced in a study of blood T cell repertoires in COVID-19. Method: immunoSEQ multiplex PCR; TCRdb's copy keeps in-frame clones and lacks some. The sample consists of roughly 170,000 clones, less than 85% of them appearing once. Sequencing was carried out using peripheral blood. The source of these receptors is a human donor in a cohort sampled during active COVID-19.

The chain recombines TRBV7-6 with TRBJ2-7; tentative D call: TRBD1 (5 bases). Trimming removed 0 bases at V and 7 bases at J, with 22 bases between. CDR1 SGHVS and CDR2 FNYEAQ come from the germline V gene. The CDR3 sequence is 17 residues long. As DNA, the CDR3 is TGTGCCAGCAGCTTAGCGCCTCCCGACAAGGGGCGTCAGGAGCAGTACTTC. Encoded protein: CASSLAPPDKGRQEQYF.

The gene calls are TRBV9 and TRBJ2-7; a weak D match, TRBD1 (6 bases). The V end was cut by 0 bases, the J end by 2 bases, with 12 bases between. In germline, CDR1 is SGDLS, CDR2 YYNGEE. The CDR3 is 15 amino acids. CDR3 nucleotide sequence: TGTGCCAGCAGCGTAGGGGTACAGGGAGCCTACGAGCAGTACTTC. This codes for CASSVGVQGAYEQYF.